Sequencing of this T cell receptor (beta chain) was carried out in a study of response to subunit inactivated influenza vaccine (dated by TCRdb to between 2017 and 2018). With regard to the full study: Deep quantitative T cell receptor repertoire profiling was used in the study to track responses to a trivalent subunit inactivated influenza vaccine.

Overall study outcomes, separate from this receptor: The authors proposed that each seasonal influenza vaccination may bring in only a limited number of new T cells.

Reading the germline V gene gives CDR1 SGDLS and CDR2 YYNGEE. The CDR3 goes from the cysteine to the phenylalanine over 16 residues. The kept DNA is CDR3 alone, 48 bases in frame from the first base. Germline trimming: 1 base from V, 3 bases from J; junction bases outside gene matches: 4. On this clonotype itself: Its antigen remains undetermined. No clone much larger than this one lies a single base away; base qualities are absent.

Library construction relied on RT-PCR. The instrument was an Illumina HiSeq 2500. TCRdb reanalyzed the raw reads on its own, using fastp at Q25 for trimming and MiXCR for clone calling, and kept in-frame beta chains. Rows matching on CDR3 protein sequence are summarized as one entry with the most common DNA and genes. A total of a few hundred thousand distinct CDR3 sequences appear in this sample, 12% to 15% of them only once. Together, the top ten hold roughly 11% of the sample. This receptor chain uses TRBV9 and TRBJ2-5, and 12 junctional nucleotides match TRBD2. The sample here was PBMCs from blood, taken 11 to 12 days after vaccination. The sequence was obtained from a man aged 45-60 years who received an inactivated influenza vaccine. Donor details come from another sample of the same person, matched by shared clones. The CDR3 protein is CASSVSLAGGEETQYF. The DNA reads TGTGCCAGCAGCGTATCTCTAGCGGGAGGGGAAGAGACCCAGTACTTC. Joined to the reference TRBV9 and TRBJ2-5 proteins, this CDR3 gives the full variable domain: DSGVTQTPKHLITATGQRVTLRCSPRSGDLSVYWYQQSLDQGLQFLIQYYNGEERAKGNILERFSAQQFPDLHSELNLSSLELGDSALYFCASSVSLAGGEETQYFGPGTRLLVL.